The 17 T cell receptor beta chains presented below share a single source sample, sequenced in a study of OX40 agonist ivuxolimab in advanced cancers. Sequencing was performed with immunoSEQ multiplex PCR; in TCRdb, only in-frame clones are kept and a portion is missing. The data contain roughly 100,000 clones, around 83% of them seen just once; the ten biggest clones take up roughly 1.5%. Source: CD4+ or CD8+ T cells sorted from blood, taken in a trial of the OX40 agonist ivuxolimab. The receptors come from an adult with an advanced solid tumor such as melanoma, head and neck, liver or kidney cancer.

This clone was observed once. The V call is TRBV5-1, the J call TRBJ1-3; 7 bases match TRBD1. Losses at the gene ends were 4 bases for V and 1 base for J; bases not matched to a gene: 14. The germline gives CDR1 SGHRS, CDR2 YFSETQ. CDR3 size: 18 residues. The DNA of the CDR3 is TGCGCCAGCAGCAACCGGGACAGTATAGCCGCTTCTGGAAACACCATATATTTT. Its translation: CASSNRDSIAASGNTIYF.

The chain has TRBV2 and TRBJ2-7, with a weak D call TRBD2 (5 bases). The CDR3 loop spans 11 amino acids. V was trimmed by 8 bases and J by 5 bases, leaving 10 bases between them. Germline CDR1 and CDR2: SNHLY and FYNNEI. The CDR3 region is CASAGPNEQYF. CDR3 DNA sequence: TGTGCCAGCGCGGGCCCCAACGAGCAGTACTTC.

The rearrangement links TRBV4-3 to TRBJ2-3; D gene unclear. The V and J ends lost 8 bases and 5 bases respectively, with 8 bases between them. The CDR3 is 11 amino acids. Germline V gene lookup returns CDR1 LGHNA and CDR2 YSLEER. CDR3 in DNA: TGCGCCAGCCGTTCTGGAGATACGCAGTATTTT. This translates into CASRSGDTQYF.

The chain combines TRBV4-3 with TRBJ2-3; D gene unclear. Germline V CDR1 and CDR2: LGHNA, YSLEER. The CDR3 is 15 amino acids. Trimming took 0 bases from V and 1 from J, leaving 8 bases between them. DNA of the CDR3: TGCGCCAGCAGCCAAGATCGGCTGGGCACAGATACGCAGTATTTT. It codes for CASSQDRLGTDTQYF.

V gene TRBV18 combines with J gene TRBJ1-4; unclear D gene. Germline values: CDR1 KGHSH, CDR2 LQKENI. The CDR3 extends over 14 amino acids. Trimming took off 6 bases at V and 0 bases at J, with 8 bases between the two ends. As DNA, the CDR3 is TGTGCCAGCTCCTTACAGTCAACTAATGAAAAACTGTTTTTT. Translation: CASSLQSTNEKLFF.

The CDR3 region is CASSLGTSGFSGELFF. The CDR3 bases are TGTGCCAGCAGCCTTGGGACTAGCGGGTTTTCCGGGGAGCTGTTTTTT. This chain connects TRBV7-7 to TRBJ2-2; TRBD2 agrees at 12 bases. This CDR3 is built from 16 residues. Germline V gene lookup returns CDR1 SSHAT and CDR2 FNYEAQ (reference sequence). V lost 5 bases to trimming and J lost 6 bases; unmatched junction nucleotides: 7.

V and J are TRBV2 and TRBJ2-2; the D gene is possibly TRBD1 (5 bases). CDR3 length: 15 residues. V was shortened by 6 bases and J by 1 base, with 12 bases between the two germline ends. Germline-derived CDR1 and CDR2 are SNHLY and FYNNEI. The CDR3 here is CASRENGQNTGELFF. Here the CDR3 DNA reads TGTGCCAGCAGGGAAAACGGACAGAACACCGGGGAGCTGTTTTTT.

The rearrangement joins TRBV7-2 to TRBJ2-7; D not resolved. Germline lookup yields CDR1 SGHTA and CDR2 FQGNSA. V was cut by 1 base and J by 6 bases, with 13 bases left in between. The CDR3 has 14 amino acids. DNA for the CDR3: TGTGCCAGCAGCTTAGAACCCGGAAGCTCCGAGCAGTACTTC. It is translated as CASSLEPGSSEQYF.

The gene calls are TRBV5-1 and TRBJ2-5; D call uncertain. Germline assignment: CDR1 SGHRS and CDR2 YFSETQ. V gave up 3 bases and J gave up 5 bases, with 14 bases separating them. The CDR3 totals 14 residues. The CDR3 here is CASSSAGPWETQYF. The CDR3 nucleotides are TGCGCCAGCAGCTCGGCCGGCCCTTGGGAGACCCAGTACTTC.

The rearrangement joins TRBV4-2 to TRBJ1-5; 9 nucleotides line up with TRBD1. V shed 0 bases, J shed 10 bases, and the junction held 10 bases outside the gene matches. The CDR3 is 16 residues long. Germline CDR1 reads LGHNA; CDR2 reads YNFKEQ. The CDR3 reads CASSQDAGTGINPQHF. The DNA for the CDR3 is TGTGCCAGCAGCCAAGATGCCGGGACAGGGATTAACCCCCAGCATTTT.

This clone was seen a single time. The chain combines TRBV7-9 with TRBJ1-2; 7 nucleotides align to TRBD1. Per germline, CDR1 SEHNR and CDR2 FQNEAQ (reference sequence). V dropped 0 bases and J dropped 5; count of bases not matched to a gene: 6. CDR3 length: 15 residues. Here the CDR3 reads CASSLASGGRYGYTF. The CDR3 coding sequence is TGTGCCAGCAGCTTAGCGTCAGGGGGACGGTATGGCTACACCTTC.

The chain uses TRBV6-1 and TRBJ1-2; D is uncertain. Germline CDR1 reads MNHNS; CDR2 reads SASEGT. Trimming left V 8 bases short and J 5 bases short, with 9 bases between. CDR3 length equals 11 residues. The CDR3 sequence is CASFDFYGYTF. The CDR3 DNA reads as TGTGCCAGCTTCGACTTTTATGGCTACACCTTC.

This chain uses TRBV19 with TRBJ2-7, with 9 positions matching TRBD1. Trimming cost V 6 bases and J 1 base; bases outside gene matches: 4. Germline V gives CDR1 LNHDA, CDR2 SQIVND (reference sequence). The CDR3 loop spans 14 amino acids. Here the CDR3 DNA reads TGTGCCAGTAGAACAGGGGGCGCTTCCTACGAGCAGTACTTC. The encoded protein is CASRTGGASYEQYF.

In the case of this clone: Other DNA sequences in the sample encode the same CDR3. This chain uses TRBV5-1 with TRBJ2-1, with D perhaps matching TRBD2 (5 bases). The CDR3 is made up of 12 amino acids. Trimming stripped 2 bases from V and 7 bases from J, with 7 bases between. The germline gives CDR1 SGHRS, CDR2 YFSETQ. The DNA of the CDR3 is TGCGCCAGCAGCTTCTCGGGGAATGAGCAGTTCTTC. The encoded protein is CASSFSGNEQFF.

This clone has a single count. V is TRBV4-1 and J is TRBJ2-1, with TRBD2 matching over 9 bases. V dropped 5 bases and J dropped 10; count of bases not matched to a gene: 9. Germline assignment: CDR1 MGHRA and CDR2 YSYEKL. This CDR3 region has 14 residues. Here the CDR3 DNA reads TGCGCCAGCAGCAAACAGGAAGCGGGGGGCGAGCAGTTCTTC. Translating it yields CASSKQEAGGEQFF.

About this clone: This sample also contains other DNA sequences that code for the same CDR3. V is TRBV5-1 and J is TRBJ2-2; tentative D call: TRBD1 (5 bases). The CDR3 is 13 amino acids. V dropped 0 bases and J dropped 5 bases, with 5 bases sitting between them. The germline gives CDR1 SGHRS, CDR2 YFSETQ. The CDR3 region is CASSLEGTGELFF. The CDR3 DNA reads as TGCGCCAGCAGCTTGGAGGGGACCGGGGAGCTGTTTTTT.

This clone was detected once. Here the CDR3 DNA reads TGCAGCGTCATGCAAGGGCTCTATGGCTACACCTTC. Translation: CSVMQGLYGYTF. V is TRBV29-1 and J is TRBJ1-2, with unresolved D. V lost 6 bases to trimming and J lost 4 bases, with 12 bases between them. This CDR3 spans 12 amino acids. CDR1 and CDR2 (germline): SQVTM, ANQGSEA.